These T cell receptor beta chains were read from a single sample in a study of Ad26.COV2.S vaccination and SARS-CoV-2 variants. Profiling relied on immunoSEQ multiplex PCR, and the TCRdb table lists in-frame clones only, not all of them. In the table there are 97,000 or so clones, around 81% of which are singletons. The sample was peripheral blood, taken after recovery from COVID-19. All receptors come from a human donor who had recovered from COVID-19. Each CDR3 is given without its conserved first and last residue. Part of the rows lack a size; the others show once, few, many or a class for expanded clones.

v_gene: TRBV12-3/TRBV12-4; abundance: .; CDR3aa: ASSTSYSAEAF
v_gene: TRBV3-1/TRBV3-2; abundance: .; CDR3aa: ASSQWDREADTQY
v_gene: TRBV29-1; abundance: once; CDR3aa: SAERTF
v_gene: TRBV2; abundance: once; CDR3aa: ASLSERDTKETQY
v_gene: TRBV19; abundance: .; CDR3aa: ASSMTAGQFQPQH
v_gene: TRBV5-4; abundance: .; CDR3aa: ASSLDLNTEAF
v_gene: TRBV7-2; abundance: .; CDR3aa: ASSLPLQGFEQY
v_gene: TRBV6-6; abundance: .; CDR3aa: ASSPQGRGEETQY
v_gene: TRBV19; abundance: .; CDR3aa: ASSIVPGQGTDEQY
v_gene: TRBV12-5; abundance: .; CDR3aa: ASGSVFSMNTEAF
v_gene: TRBV9; abundance: .; CDR3aa: ASSVEDRGGGRTDTQY
v_gene: TRBV4-2; abundance: few; CDR3aa: ASSQVSQTNQPQH
v_gene: TRBV7-9; abundance: .; CDR3aa: ASSLEGNNSPLH
v_gene: TRBV29-1; abundance: .; CDR3aa: SVARTDTNTEAF
v_gene: TRBV5-1; abundance: .; CDR3aa: ASGLAGGHNEQF
v_gene: TRBV6-1; abundance: .; CDR3aa: ASRTGQTDGYT